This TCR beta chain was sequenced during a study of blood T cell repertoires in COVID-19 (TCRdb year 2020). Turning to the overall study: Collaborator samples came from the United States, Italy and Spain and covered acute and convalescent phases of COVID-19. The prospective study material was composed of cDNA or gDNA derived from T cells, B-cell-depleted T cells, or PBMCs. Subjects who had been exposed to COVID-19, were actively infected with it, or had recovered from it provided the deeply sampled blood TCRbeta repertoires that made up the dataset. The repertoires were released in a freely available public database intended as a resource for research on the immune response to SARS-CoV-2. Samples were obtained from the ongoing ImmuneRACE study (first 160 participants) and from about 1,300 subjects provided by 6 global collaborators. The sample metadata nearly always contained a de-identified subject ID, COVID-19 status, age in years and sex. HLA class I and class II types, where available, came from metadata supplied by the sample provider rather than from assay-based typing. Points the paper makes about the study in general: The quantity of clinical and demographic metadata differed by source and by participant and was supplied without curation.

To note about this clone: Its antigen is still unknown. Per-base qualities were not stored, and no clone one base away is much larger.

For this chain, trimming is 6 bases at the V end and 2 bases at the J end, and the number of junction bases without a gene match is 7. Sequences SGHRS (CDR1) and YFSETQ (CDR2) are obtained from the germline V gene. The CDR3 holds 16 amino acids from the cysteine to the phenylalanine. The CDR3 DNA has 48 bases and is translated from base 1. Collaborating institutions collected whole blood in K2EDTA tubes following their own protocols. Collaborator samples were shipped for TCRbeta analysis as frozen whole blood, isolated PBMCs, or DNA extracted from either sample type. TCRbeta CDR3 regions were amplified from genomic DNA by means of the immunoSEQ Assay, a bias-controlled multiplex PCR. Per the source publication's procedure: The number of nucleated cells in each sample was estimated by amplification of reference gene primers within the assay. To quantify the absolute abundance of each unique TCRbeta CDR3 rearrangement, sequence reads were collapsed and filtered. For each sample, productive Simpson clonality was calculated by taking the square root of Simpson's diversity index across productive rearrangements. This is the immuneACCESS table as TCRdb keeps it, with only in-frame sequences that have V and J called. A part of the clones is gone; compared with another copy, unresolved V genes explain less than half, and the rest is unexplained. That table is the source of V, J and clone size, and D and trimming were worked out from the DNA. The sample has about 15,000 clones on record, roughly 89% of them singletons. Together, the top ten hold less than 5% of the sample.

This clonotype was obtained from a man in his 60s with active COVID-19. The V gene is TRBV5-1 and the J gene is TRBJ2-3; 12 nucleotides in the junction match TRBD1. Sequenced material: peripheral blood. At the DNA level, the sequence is TGCGCCAGCACCGGGACAGGGGGCGCGACCACAGATACGCAGTATTTT. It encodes CASTGTGGATTDTQYF.